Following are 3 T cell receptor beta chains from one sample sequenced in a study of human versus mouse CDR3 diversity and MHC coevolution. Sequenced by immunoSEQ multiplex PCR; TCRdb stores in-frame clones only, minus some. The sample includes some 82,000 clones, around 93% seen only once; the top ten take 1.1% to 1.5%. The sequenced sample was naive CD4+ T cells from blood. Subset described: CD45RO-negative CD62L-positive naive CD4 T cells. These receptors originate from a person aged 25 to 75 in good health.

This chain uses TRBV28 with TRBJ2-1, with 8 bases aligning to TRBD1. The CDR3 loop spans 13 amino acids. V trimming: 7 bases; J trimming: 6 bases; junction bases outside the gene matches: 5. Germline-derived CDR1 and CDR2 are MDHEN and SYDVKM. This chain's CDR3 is CASTRQGSNEQFF. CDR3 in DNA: TGTGCCAGCACCAGACAGGGGAGCAATGAGCAGTTCTTC.

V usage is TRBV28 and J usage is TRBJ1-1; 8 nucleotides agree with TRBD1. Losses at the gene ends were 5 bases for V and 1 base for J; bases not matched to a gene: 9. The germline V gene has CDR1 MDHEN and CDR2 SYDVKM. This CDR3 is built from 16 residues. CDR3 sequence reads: CASSRIGQGTNTEAFF. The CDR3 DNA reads TGTGCCAGCAGTCGAATTGGACAGGGAACGAACACTGAAGCTTTCTTT.

For the CDR3, the DNA is TGTGCCAGCAGTAAGGGGGGGGATGAAAAACTGTTTTTT. It encodes CASSKGGDEKLFF. The chain links TRBV9 to TRBJ1-4; maybe TRBD1 (6 bases). CDR3 length equals 13 residues. Germline assignment: CDR1 SGDLS and CDR2 YYNGEE. V shed 5 bases and J shed 6 bases, with 11 bases lying between them.